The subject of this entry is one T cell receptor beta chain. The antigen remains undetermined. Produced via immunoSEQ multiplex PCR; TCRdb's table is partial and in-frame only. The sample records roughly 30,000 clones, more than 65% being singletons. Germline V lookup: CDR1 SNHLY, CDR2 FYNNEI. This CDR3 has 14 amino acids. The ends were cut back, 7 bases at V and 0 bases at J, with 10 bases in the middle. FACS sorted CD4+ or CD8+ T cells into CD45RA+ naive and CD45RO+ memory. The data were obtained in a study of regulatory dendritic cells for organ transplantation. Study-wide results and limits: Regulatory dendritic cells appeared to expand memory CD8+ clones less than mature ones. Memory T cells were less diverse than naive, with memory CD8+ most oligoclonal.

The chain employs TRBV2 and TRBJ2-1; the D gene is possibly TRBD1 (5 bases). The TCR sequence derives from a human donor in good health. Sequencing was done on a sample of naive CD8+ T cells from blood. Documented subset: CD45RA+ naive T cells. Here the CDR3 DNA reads TGTGCCAGCACCATAGGGGACTCCTACAATGAGCAGTTCTTC. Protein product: CASTIGDSYNEQFF. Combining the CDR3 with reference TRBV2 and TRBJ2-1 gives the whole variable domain EPEVTQTPSHQVTQMGQEVILRCVPISNHLYFYWYRQILGQKVEFLVSFYNNEISEKSEIFDDQFSVERPDGSNFTLKIRSTKLEDSAMYFCASTIGDSYNEQFFGPGTRLTVL.